The 12 T cell receptor beta chains below come from one sample, sequenced in a study of cytomegalovirus exposure and HLA in healthy donors. The primer mix had 60 Vbeta and 13 Jbeta primers. Sequencing used immunoSEQ multiplex PCR; TCRdb keeps in-frame clones, though not all of them. The sample includes about 170,000 clones, roughly four fifths seen only once; the top ten take about 1.9%. Sequenced input: PBMCs. The source of these receptors is a woman under 40 in good health and CMV-seropositive.

The rearrangement uses TRBV4-3 and TRBJ1-4, with TRBD1 as a possible D gene (6 bases). Germline assignment: CDR1 LGHNA and CDR2 YSLEER. Trimming took off 2 bases at V and 7 bases at J, with 14 bases between the two ends. CDR3 length equals 15 residues. CDR3 DNA sequence: TGCGCCAGCAGCCAACAACAGGGTCTTGGTGAAAAACTGTTTTTT. Encoded protein: CASSQQQGLGEKLFF.

The V and J genes are TRBV10-1 and TRBJ2-1; 9 bases are shared with TRBD2. The CDR3 spans 15 residues. CDR1 is WNHNN and CDR2 is SYGVQD in the germline V gene (reference sequence). The trim removed 5 bases at V and 7 bases at J, leaving 9 bases unmatched. The CDR3 here is CASSPSGRPLNEQFF. The CDR3 DNA follows: TGCGCCAGCAGTCCAAGCGGGAGGCCCTTAAATGAGCAGTTCTTC.

This clone was counted a single time. DNA for the CDR3: TGCAGCGTTGCAGGGACAGGAGGGGGCTATGGCTACACCTTC. Its protein product is CSVAGTGGGYGYTF. This chain uses TRBV29-1 with TRBJ1-2; the match to TRBD1 covers 8 bases. The germline V gene encodes CDR1 SQVTM and CDR2 ANQGSEA. This CDR3 has 14 residues. V was clipped by 4 bases and J by 4 bases; unmatched bases: 8.

Note on this clone: Other nucleotide sequences from this sample produce the same CDR3. The chain couples TRBV10-3 to TRBJ1-1; perhaps TRBD1 as D (6 bases). CDR3 size: 14 residues. The ends were cut back, 6 bases at V and 2 bases at J, with 13 bases in the middle. Germline CDR1 ENHRY, CDR2 SYGVKD. The CDR3 DNA follows: TGTGCCATCAGGAGTACAGGGCTTAACACTGAAGCTTTCTTT. Encoded protein: CAIRSTGLNTEAFF.

The chain carries TRBV2 and TRBJ1-5; weak D call: TRBD1 (5 bases). Deletions cut 1 base from V and 6 bases from J, with 16 bases between. This CDR3 comprises 16 residues. CDR1 is SNHLY, CDR2 FYNNEI, per germline. This CDR3 is CASSEGGRRASQPQHF. In DNA form, the CDR3 reads TGTGCCAGCAGTGAAGGGGGACGGAGGGCTAGTCAGCCCCAGCATTTT.

This chain's CDR3 is CASSVVAGAYNEQFF. CDR3 nucleotide sequence: TGTGCCAGCAGCGTAGTAGCGGGTGCGTACAATGAGCAGTTCTTC. The chain has TRBV9 and TRBJ2-1; the match to TRBD2 covers 7 bases. Germline values: CDR1 SGDLS, CDR2 YYNGEE. V gave up 0 bases and J gave up 4 bases; unmatched junction bases: 4. CDR3 length: 15 amino acids.

This chain connects TRBV11-3 to TRBJ2-5, with 8 bases lining up with TRBD1. CDR1 and CDR2 from the germline V gene are SGHNT and YENEEA. This CDR3 is 15 amino acids long. The V gene end was trimmed by 0 bases and the J gene end by 2 bases; junction bases not matched to a gene: 2. For the CDR3, the DNA is TGTGCCAGCAGCTTAGAGGGGACAGGACAAGAGACCCAGTACTTC. Protein sequence: CASSLEGTGQETQYF.

The chain couples TRBV5-5 to TRBJ1-1; 8 bases match TRBD1. The CDR3 is made up of 14 amino acids. The J segment lost 0 bases and the V segment lost 5 bases, leaving 3 bases of the junction unmatched. CDR1 is SGHKS, CDR2 YYEKEE, per germline (reference sequence). The CDR3 here is CASRDRAMNTEAFF. The DNA of the CDR3 is TGTGCCAGCAGGGACAGGGCGATGAACACTGAAGCTTTCTTT.

The chain is built from TRBV6-5 and TRBJ2-7, with D possibly matching TRBD2 (5 bases). With 5 bases removed from V and 2 bases from J, the gap between germline ends came to 16 bases. CDR1 and CDR2 from the germline V gene are MNHEY and SVGAGI. The CDR3 covers 15 residues. The DNA of the CDR3 is TGTGCCAGCAGTACCCCTAGCCGCGCCGCCTACGAGCAGTACTTC. Translated: CASSTPSRAAYEQYF.

This rearrangement joins TRBV7-9 to TRBJ1-2; D remains ambiguous. The CDR3 is 15 amino acids. Trimming cost V 1 base and J 7 bases, with 16 bases left between them. CDR1 and CDR2 from the germline V gene are SEHNR and FQNEAQ (reference sequence). CDR3 sequence: CASSLGARRVLGYTF. The CDR3 bases are TGTGCCAGCAGCTTAGGTGCGAGGCGGGTCCTTGGCTACACCTTC.

CDR3 coding DNA: TGTGCCAGCAGCGCTCCGACCCGCGGGACCTTCAATGAGCAGTTCTTC. It yields the protein CASSAPTRGTFNEQFF. V is TRBV9 and J is TRBJ2-1; D is possibly TRBD2 (6 bases). CDR1 and CDR2 (germline): SGDLS, YYNGEE. The CDR3 is 16 amino acids. V lost 3 bases to trimming and J lost 6 bases, with 19 bases between them. The full variable domain, in which reference TRBV9 and TRBJ2-1 provide the parts outside the CDR3, is DSGVTQTPKHLITATGQRVTLRCSPRSGDLSVYWYQQSLDQGLQFLIQYYNGEERAKGNILERFSAQQFPDLHSELNLSSLELGDSALYFCASSAPTRGTFNEQFFGPGTRLTVL.

This clone was seen more than once but under ten times. The rearrangement uses TRBV10-3 and TRBJ1-2; TRBD1 matches at 7 bases. The CDR3 spans 18 residues. The V and J ends lost 4 bases and 0 bases, in that order; junction bases with no gene match: 14. In germline, CDR1 is ENHRY, CDR2 SYGVKD. This CDR3 reads CAISVKGARDTANYGYTF. In DNA, the CDR3 is TGTGCCATCAGTGTGAAGGGGGCGAGGGACACAGCTAACTATGGCTACACCTTC.